This T cell receptor (beta chain) derives from a study of cytomegalovirus exposure and HLA in healthy donors. The primer mix had 60 Vbeta and 13 Jbeta primers. Clones were sequenced by immunoSEQ multiplex PCR, and TCRdb holds only the in-frame ones, with some missing. The sample yields some 100,000 clones, around 85% seen once. This clone has just one count. Input material: PBMCs. The TCR comes from a young man in good health and CMV-seronegative.

The CDR3 protein is CASSRQRQETQYF. CDR3 DNA: TGTGCCAGCAGTCGACAGAGACAAGAGACCCAGTACTTC. The chain couples TRBV7-2 to TRBJ2-5, with a possible D match to TRBD1 (5 bases). This CDR3 comprises 13 residues. Germline CDR1 is SGHTA and CDR2 is FQGNSA. Trimming shortened V by 6 bases and J by 2 bases, and 10 bases separated the two germline ends.